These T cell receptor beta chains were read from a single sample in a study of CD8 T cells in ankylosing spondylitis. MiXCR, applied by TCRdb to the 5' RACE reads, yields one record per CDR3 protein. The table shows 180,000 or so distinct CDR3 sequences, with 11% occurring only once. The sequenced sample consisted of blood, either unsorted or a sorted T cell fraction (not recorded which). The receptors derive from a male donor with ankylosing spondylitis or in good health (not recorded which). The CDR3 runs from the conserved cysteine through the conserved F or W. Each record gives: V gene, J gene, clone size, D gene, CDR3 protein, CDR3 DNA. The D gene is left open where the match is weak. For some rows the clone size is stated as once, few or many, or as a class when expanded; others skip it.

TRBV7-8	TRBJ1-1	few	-	CASSFGGVGAFF	TGTGCCAGCAGCTTTGGGGGGGTCGGGGCTTTCTTT
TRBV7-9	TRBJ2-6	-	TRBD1	CASTSTGAGANVLTF	TGTGCCAGCACCTCCACAGGGGCTGGGGCCAACGTCCTGACTTTC
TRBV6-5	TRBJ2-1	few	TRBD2	CASSYRAQLAGGSEQFF	TGTGCCAGCAGTTACAGGGCCCAATTAGCGGGAGGTAGTGAGCAGTTCTTC
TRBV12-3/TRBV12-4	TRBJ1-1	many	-	CASSLTGRTEAFF	TGTGCCAGCAGTCTTACGGGGAGGACTGAAGCTTTCTTT
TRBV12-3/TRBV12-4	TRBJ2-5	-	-	CASSLQRTERGGETQYF	TGTGCCAGCAGTTTACAAAGGACGGAAAGGGGGGGGGAGACCCAGTACTTC
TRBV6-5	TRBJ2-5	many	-	CASSYGHNQETQYF	TGTGCCAGCAGCTATGGACACAACCAAGAGACCCAGTACTTC
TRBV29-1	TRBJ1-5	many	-	CSVVVAGWSNQPQHF	TGCAGCGTTGTGGTGGCAGGGTGGAGCAATCAGCCCCAGCATTTT
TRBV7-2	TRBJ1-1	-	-	CAMGPGPLCAFF	TGTGCCATGGGCCCTGGGCCCCTCTGCGCTTTCTTT
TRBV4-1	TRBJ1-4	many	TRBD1	CASSHGQDNEKLFF	TGCGCCAGCAGCCACGGACAGGATAATGAAAAACTGTTTTTT
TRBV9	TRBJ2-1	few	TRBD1	CASSDTGGAYRQNEQFF	TGTGCCAGCAGCGACACAGGGGGCGCTTATCGTCAGAATGAGCAGTTCTTC
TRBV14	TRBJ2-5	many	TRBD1	CASSQRTGNQVTQYF	TGTGCCAGCAGCCAACGGACAGGCAATCAGGTGACCCAGTACTTC
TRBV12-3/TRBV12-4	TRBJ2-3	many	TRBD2	CASTGGAEDTQYF	TGTGCCAGCACCGGGGGGGCCGAGGATACGCAGTATTTT
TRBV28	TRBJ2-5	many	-	CASSSTRETQYF	TGTGCCAGCAGTTCCACCCGGGAGACCCAGTACTTC
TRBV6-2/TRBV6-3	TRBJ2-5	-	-	CASRLSGGQETQYF	TGTGCCAGCAGGTTATCTGGGGGCCAAGAGACCCAGTACTTC
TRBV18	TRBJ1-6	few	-	CASSRQSVNSPLHF	TGTGCCAGCTCCAGACAGTCGGTTAATTCACCCCTCCACTTT
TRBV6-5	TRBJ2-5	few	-	CASSFWGADETQYF	TGTGCCAGCAGTTTCTGGGGGGCCGATGAGACCCAGTACTTC
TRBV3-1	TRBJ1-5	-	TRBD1	CASSLGQYSNQPQHF	TGTGCCAGCAGTCTGGGACAGTATAGCAATCAGCCCCAGCATTTT
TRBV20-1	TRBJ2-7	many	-	CSARLTGLAYEQYF	TGCAGTGCTAGACTAACAGGACTGGCCTACGAGCAGTACTTC
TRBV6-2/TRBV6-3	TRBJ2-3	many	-	CASNARGFGTDTQYF	TGTGCCAGCAACGCTCGGGGGTTCGGAACAGATACGCAGTATTTT
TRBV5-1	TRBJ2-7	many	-	CASSYGWDYEQYF	TGCGCCAGCAGCTATGGGTGGGACTACGAGCAGTACTTC
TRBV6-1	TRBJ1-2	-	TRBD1	CASRGDRAPSNYGYTF	TGTGCCAGCCGAGGGGACAGGGCGCCGTCTAACTATGGCTACACCTTC
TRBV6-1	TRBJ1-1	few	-	CATRPPGGRNTEAFF	TGTGCCACTCGCCCACCCGGGGGCAGGAACACTGAAGCTTTCTTT
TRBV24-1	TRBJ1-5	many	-	CATSDTGNQPQHF	TGTGCCACCAGTGACACAGGGAATCAGCCCCAGCATTTT
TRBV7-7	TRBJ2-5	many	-	CASSPDGFLYQETQYF	TGTGCCAGCAGCCCGGATGGATTTTTGTACCAAGAGACCCAGTACTTC
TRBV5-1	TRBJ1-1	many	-	CASSLPNLNTEAFF	TGCGCCAGCAGCTTGCCCAATTTGAACACTGAAGCTTTCTTT
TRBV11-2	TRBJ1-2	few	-	CASTSSLNYGYTF	TGTGCCAGCACCTCGTCACTTAACTATGGCTACACCTTC
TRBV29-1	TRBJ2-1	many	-	CSNLGMGDNEQFF	TGCAGCAACCTGGGGATGGGGGACAATGAGCAGTTCTTC
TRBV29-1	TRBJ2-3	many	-	CSVTLGGGADTQYF	TGCAGCGTTACCCTAGGGGGGGGTGCAGATACGCAGTATTTT
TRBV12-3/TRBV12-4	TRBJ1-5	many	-	CASSLGEAEGQPQHF	TGTGCCAGCAGTTTAGGGGAGGCAGAAGGACAGCCCCAGCATTTT
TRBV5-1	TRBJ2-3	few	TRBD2	CASSKLLAGTTDTQYF	TGCGCCAGCAGCAAGCTTTTAGCGGGGACCACAGATACGCAGTATTTT
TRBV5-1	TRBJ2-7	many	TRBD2	CASSPSGGKISYEQYF	TGCGCCAGCAGCCCCTCCGGGGGGAAGATAAGCTACGAGCAGTACTTC
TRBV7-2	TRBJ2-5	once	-	CASSESRLKETQYF	TGTGCCAGCAGCGAAAGCCGGCTAAAAGAGACCCAGTACTTC
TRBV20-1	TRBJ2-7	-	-	CSAGDYEQYF	TGCAGTGCTGGGGACTACGAGCAGTACTTC
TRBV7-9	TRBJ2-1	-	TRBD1	CASSPQTGVEQFF	TGTGCCAGCAGCCCACAGACAGGGGTTGAGCAGTTCTTC
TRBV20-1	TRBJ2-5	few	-	CSASRRGREETQYF	TGCAGTGCTAGTCGTAGGGGGAGGGAAGAGACCCAGTACTTC
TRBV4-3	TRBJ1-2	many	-	CASSQDLGGYGYTF	TGCGCCAGCAGCCAAGATCTGGGGGGATATGGCTACACCTTC
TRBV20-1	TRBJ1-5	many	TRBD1	CSALRDSSNQPQHF	TGCAGTGCTCTAAGGGACAGTAGCAATCAGCCCCAGCATTTT
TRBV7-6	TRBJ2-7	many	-	CASSLGPSTSSYEQYF	TGTGCCAGCAGCTTAGGTCCTAGCACATCCTCCTACGAGCAGTACTTC
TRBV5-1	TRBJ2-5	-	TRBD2	CASRRTSGSQETQYF	TGCGCCAGCAGACGTACTAGCGGGAGTCAAGAGACCCAGTACTTC
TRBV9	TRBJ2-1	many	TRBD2	CASSAPLAGGNEQFF	TGTGCCAGCAGCGCCCCACTAGCGGGGGGCAATGAGCAGTTCTTC
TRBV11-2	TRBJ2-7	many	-	CASSLADSLYEQYF	TGTGCCAGCAGCTTAGCCGACAGCCTCTACGAGCAGTACTTC
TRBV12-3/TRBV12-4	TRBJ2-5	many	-	CASSPQGLQETQYF	TGTGCCAGCAGTCCACAGGGCCTTCAAGAGACCCAGTACTTC
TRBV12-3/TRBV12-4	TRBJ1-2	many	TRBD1	CASSLSAGGYYGYTF	TGTGCCAGCAGTTTATCGGCAGGGGGGTACTATGGCTACACCTTC
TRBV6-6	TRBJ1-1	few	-	CASSGLAGTEAFF	TGTGCCAGCAGTGGTCTGGCGGGAACTGAAGCTTTCTTT
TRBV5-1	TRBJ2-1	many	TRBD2	CASSPGLAGGYNEQFF	TGCGCCAGCAGCCCGGGACTAGCGGGAGGGTACAATGAGCAGTTCTTC
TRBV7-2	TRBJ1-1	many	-	CASSLDRRGGTEAFF	TGTGCCAGCAGCCTAGACCGCAGGGGTGGCACTGAAGCTTTCTTT
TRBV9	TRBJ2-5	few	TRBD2	CASSFTTSGETQYF	TGTGCCAGCAGCTTCACGACTAGCGGGGAGACCCAGTACTTC
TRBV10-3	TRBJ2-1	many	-	CAISRPGLYNEQFF	TGTGCCATCAGCCGCCCCGGGTTGTACAATGAGCAGTTCTTC
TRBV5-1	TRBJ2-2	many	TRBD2	CASSLGLAGATGELFF	TGCGCCAGCAGCTTGGGACTAGCGGGAGCCACCGGGGAGCTGTTTTTT